This T cell receptor beta chain was sequenced during a study of tumor-infiltrating lymphocytes in localized non-small cell lung cancer. About the study: Several tumor histologies, both smoking statuses, and some post-neoadjuvant chemotherapy samples were included. Each patient gave resected tumor and non-adjacent uninvolved lung tissue.

This clone has only a few counts. Some clones are missing from TCRdb's copy, which holds only in-frame ones; the method was immunoSEQ multiplex PCR. The table includes fewer than 3,000 clones, approximately 65% detected once. Trimming shortened V by 6 bases and J by 0 bases, and 13 bases separated the two germline ends. The germline CDR1 and CDR2 sequences are SGHRS and YFSETQ. The length of the CDR3 is 16 residues. The sequenced sample consisted of uninvolved lung tissue not adjacent to the tumor. V and J are TRBV5-1 and TRBJ2-6; D tentatively reads TRBD1 or TRBD2 (5 bases each). This TCR was sampled from a human donor with non-small cell lung cancer. The CDR3 loop is CASTLMRGSGANVLTF. The CDR3 DNA follows: TGCGCCAGCACCCTAATGAGGGGCTCTGGGGCCAACGTCCTGACTTTC.